This T cell receptor (beta chain) stems from a study of identical twins. Only healthy Caucasians were enrolled as donors. The CDR3 extends over 15 amino acids. CDR1 and CDR2 (germline): DFQATT, SNEGSKA (reference sequence). With 1 base clipped from V and 0 bases from J, the junction kept 1 base outside the gene matches. TCRdb re-called the 5' RACE reads with MiXCR, one entry per CDR3 protein. The sample includes over 600,000 distinct CDR3 sequences, 21% seen only once; the top ten take 4% to 5.5%. A few counts support this clonotype. These sequences were also reported in another study, on T cells expressing NK-cell markers.

This chain uses TRBV20-1 with TRBJ2-1, with 9 nucleotides matching TRBD2. This clonotype originated in a woman between 18 and 30 years old in good health. The specimen sequenced was PBMCs. For the CDR3, the DNA is TGCAGTGCTAGAGTTAGCGGGAGCTCCTACAATGAGCAGTTCTTC. This gives the protein CSARVSGSSYNEQFF.